This T cell receptor beta chain comes out of a study of blood T cell repertoires in COVID-19 (dated by TCRdb to the early 2020s). With respect to the entire study: Samples from collaborators originated in the United States, Italy and Spain and spanned both the acute and convalescent phases of COVID-19. HLA class I and class II types, where available, came from metadata supplied by the sample provider rather than from assay-based typing. Subjects who had been exposed to COVID-19, were actively infected with it, or had recovered from it provided the deeply sampled blood TCRbeta repertoires that made up the dataset. The material from the prospective study consisted of cDNA or gDNA derived from T cells, B-cell-depleted T cells, or PBMCs. The repertoires were released in a freely available public database intended as a resource for research on the immune response to SARS-CoV-2. Sample metadata almost always included a de-identified subject ID, COVID-19 status, age in years and sex. Samples came from the ongoing ImmuneRACE study (first 160 participants) plus 1,254 subjects from 6 global collaborators.

V is cut by 5 bases and J by 8 bases, and the space between the germline ends is 15 bases. CDR1 MDHEN and CDR2 SYDVKM are derived from the germline V gene. Measured from the cysteine to the phenylalanine, the CDR3 is 13 residues long. The DNA shown is the 39-base CDR3, in frame from base 1. The study at large found these results: The quantity of clinical and demographic metadata differed by source and by participant and was supplied without curation.

The immunoSEQ Assay, a bias-controlled multiplex PCR, was used to amplify TCRbeta CDR3 regions from genomic DNA. From the authors' description of their analysis: The number of nucleated cells in each sample was estimated from the amplification of reference gene primers within the assay. Sequence reads were collapsed and filtered to measure the absolute abundance of every unique TCRbeta CDR3 rearrangement. Productive Simpson clonality was computed per sample as the square root of Simpson's diversity index over productive rearrangements. TCRdb's version of the immuneACCESS table is confined to in-frame rearrangements and falls short of the full clone set. An unresolved V gene accounts for under half of the shortfall where checked; the remainder is of unknown origin. The DNA was the basis for D and trimming; V, J and clone size are from that table. The sample profile shows nearly 250,000 clones; 86% of them were found once. The ten largest clonotypes hold 5% to 6% of the sample.

One collaborating source in Seattle enrolled patients while the patients were actively infected and followed the patients over time throughout the course of disease. Collaborating institutions collected whole blood in K2EDTA tubes following their own protocols. For TCRbeta analysis, collaborators shipped samples as frozen whole blood, isolated PBMCs, or DNA extracted from either of those sample types. To note about this clone: Its binding antigen is unknown. The input lacks base qualities; no much larger clone sits a single base away.

The chain joins TRBV28 to TRBJ1-2; the D gene is unclear. The clonotype was recovered from a woman older than 75 with COVID-19, enrolled during active disease. The sequencing input was peripheral blood. The bases are TGTGCCAGCAGTCTATCCTACCGCGGGGGCTACACCTTC. Translated, it reads CASSLSYRGGYTF.